This TCR beta chain was retrieved from a study of CD8+CD57+ T cells in acquired aplastic anemia. Study in general: Sorting CD4+ and CD8+ cells gave DNA averaging roughly 3.5 ug. Study observations and caveats: Overlap between patients and controls comprised just under 30 CD8+ CDR3 sequences.

For sequencing, patients were chosen who had shown expansion of CD8+CD57+ cells by flow cytometry. At blood sampling, none of the patients had yet received therapy. Trimming removed 5 bases at V and 0 bases at J, with 7 bases between. The CDR3 consists of 13 residues. CDR1 and CDR2 from the germline V gene are MRHNA and SNTAGT. Genomic DNA templated the TCR beta VDJ and CDR3 profiling. One entry per CDR3 protein results from TCRdb running MiXCR on the reads. The sample consists of over 150,000 distinct CDR3 sequences, about 54% of them appearing once. Comments on this clonotype: Antigen specificity is unknown.

The material sequenced was sorted CD4+, CD8+, or CD8+CD57+ T cells (not recorded which) from PBMCs. The TCR was taken from a human donor with aplastic anemia. The chain is built from TRBV6-4 and TRBJ2-5; D not certain. CDR3 DNA: TGTGCCAGCAGTCACCGGGACCAAGAGACCCAGTACTTC. Residues: CASSHRDQETQYF.